A selection of T cell receptor beta chains follows, all from one sample in a study of T cell responses to AZD1222 COVID-19 vaccine. The table came from immunoSEQ multiplex PCR; TCRdb's copy has only in-frame clones and leaves some out. In the table there are around 180,000 clones, 92% of which are singletons. The material was peripheral blood, obtained on day 0 of AZD1222 vaccination. The source is an adult in good health. CDR3s include the opening cysteine and the closing phenylalanine or tryptophan. The D gene is left open where the match is weak. Not every row has a clone size; where given, it reads once, few, many or a size class.

v_gene	abundance	j_gene	d_gene	CDR3aa	CDR3nt
TRBV5-1	once	TRBJ2-6	-	CASSLEGNSGANVLTF	TGCGCCAGCAGCTTGGAGGGGAACTCTGGGGCCAACGTCCTGACTTTC
TRBV18	-	TRBJ1-1	TRBD1	CASSTRTGETEAFF	TGTGCCAGCTCAACTAGGACAGGGGAGACTGAAGCTTTCTTT
TRBV7-6	-	TRBJ1-3	-	CASTLQQDSGNTIYF	TGTGCCAGCACGTTACAACAGGATAGTGGAAACACCATATATTTT
TRBV19	once	TRBJ2-5	TRBD1	CASGTDVQETQYF	TGTGCCAGTGGGACAGACGTCCAAGAGACCCAGTACTTC
TRBV29-1	-	TRBJ1-1	-	CSVVWGGAEAFF	TGCAGCGTTGTCTGGGGGGGGGCTGAAGCTTTCTTT
TRBV18	once	TRBJ2-2	-	CASSPQGGNTGELFF	TGTGCCAGCTCACCCCAGGGGGGAAACACCGGGGAGCTGTTTTTT
TRBV7-2	-	TRBJ1-1	-	CASSLDTEAFF	TGTGCCAGCAGCTTAGACACTGAAGCTTTCTTT
TRBV6-5	-	TRBJ2-7	-	CASSPGPSSSYEQYF	TGTGCCAGCAGCCCGGGGCCCAGCAGCTCCTACGAGCAGTACTTC
TRBV30	-	TRBJ2-1	-	CAWSSGGDNEQFF	TGTGCCTGGAGTAGCGGCGGAGACAATGAGCAGTTCTTC
TRBV5-4	-	TRBJ2-1	-	CASSLEGGGEQFF	TGTGCCAGCAGCTTGGAGGGAGGGGGGGAGCAGTTCTTC
TRBV18	-	TRBJ2-2	-	CASSPGRLTGELFF	TGTGCCAGCTCACCGGGACGGCTCACCGGGGAGCTGTTTTTT
TRBV7-9	-	TRBJ2-1	-	CASSFRDEQFF	TGTGCCAGCAGCTTTAGAGATGAGCAGTTCTTC
TRBV19	-	TRBJ2-7	TRBD2	CASAAGVVSYEQYF	TGTGCCAGTGCCGCGGGAGTTGTCTCCTACGAGCAGTACTTC
TRBV7-9	-	TRBJ2-1	-	CASSLVILRTRTYNEQFF	TGTGCCAGCAGCTTAGTGATCCTTCGAACAAGAACCTACAATGAGCAGTTCTTC
TRBV27	-	TRBJ2-3	-	CASKSTDTQYF	TGTGCCAGCAAATCCACAGATACGCAGTATTTT
TRBV6-1	-	TRBJ2-3	TRBD1	CASSAGQGASTDTQYF	TGTGCCAGCAGTGCGGGGCAGGGGGCGAGCACAGATACGCAGTATTTT
TRBV24-1	-	TRBJ2-1	TRBD2	CATSDSVKREGSNEQFF	TGTGCCACCAGTGATTCGGTAAAGCGGGAGGGTTCCAATGAGCAGTTCTTC
TRBV9	-	TRBJ2-2	-	CASSVLKNPGELFF	TGTGCCAGCAGCGTACTTAAGAATCCCGGGGAGCTGTTTTTT
TRBV29-1	-	TRBJ2-5	-	CSVEDQETQYF	TGCAGCGTTGAAGATCAGGAGACCCAGTACTTC
TRBV5-5	-	TRBJ1-3	-	CASSLADSGNTIYF	TGTGCCAGCAGCTTGGCCGATTCTGGAAACACCATATATTTT
TRBV27	-	TRBJ2-7	-	CASRLRSSYEQYF	TGTGCCTCCCGACTTCGGAGCTCCTACGAGCAGTACTTC
TRBV28	-	TRBJ1-2	TRBD1	CASSLGDRANYGYTF	TGTGCCAGCAGTTTAGGGGACAGAGCTAACTATGGCTACACCTTC
TRBV4-1	-	TRBJ1-1	-	CASSQDGDTEAFF	TGCGCCAGCAGCCAAGATGGAGACACTGAAGCTTTCTTT
TRBV2	-	TRBJ1-1	-	CASSDTSIASFF	TGTGCCAGCAGTGATACTTCCATTGCGTCTTTCTTT
TRBV6-5	once	TRBJ2-1	TRBD2	CASSYSGTRSNEQFF	TGTGCCAGCAGTTATTCCGGGACTAGGAGCAATGAGCAGTTCTTC
TRBV28	-	TRBJ1-1	-	CASSLVPGVGTEAFF	TGTGCCAGCAGTTTAGTCCCAGGGGTAGGAACTGAAGCTTTCTTT
TRBV7-2	-	TRBJ2-1	-	CASSLGNEQFF	TGTGCCAGCAGCTTAGGGAATGAGCAGTTCTTC
TRBV27	-	TRBJ1-2	TRBD1	CASSSSTGAGYTF	TGTGCCAGCAGTTCCTCGACAGGGGCTGGCTACACCTTC
TRBV18	-	TRBJ1-2	-	CASSPRTGIALVYGDGYTF	TGTGCCAGCTCACCACGGACGGGAATAGCCCTGGTTTACGGCGATGGCTACACCTTC
TRBV27	-	TRBJ2-2	-	CAIRIPSGELFF	TGTGCCATCCGTATCCCATCCGGGGAGCTGTTTTTT
TRBV6-5	once	TRBJ2-7	TRBD1	CASSSRQGHYEQYF	TGTGCCAGCAGTTCCCGACAGGGCCACTACGAGCAGTACTTC
TRBV10-3	-	TRBJ1-1	-	CAISEPSGANTEAFF	TGTGCCATCAGTGAGCCGTCCGGGGCGAACACTGAAGCTTTCTTT